This T cell receptor beta chain came from a study of identical twins. Broader study findings: Donors were not followed over many years; analysis was cross-sectional. Twin-shared out-of-frame alpha sequences showed excess low generation probability.

This CDR3 is 16 amino acids long. Germline V gene data show CDR1 as SNHLY and CDR2 as FYNNEI. The V and J ends lost 7 bases and 0 bases, in that order; junction bases with no gene match: 9. This clonotype turned up a few times. Its target is unknown. A template switching step contributed a universal primer site, while unique molecular identifiers were present in the cDNA. Via MiXCR, TCRdb re-called the 5' RACE reads, giving one row per CDR3 protein. The sample yields roughly 1.6 million distinct CDR3 sequences, roughly 35% seen once. The V gene is TRBV2, the J gene TRBJ1-5, with TRBD1 matching 7 bases. The specimen sequenced was cord blood. The origin of this receptor is a newborn girl in good health. For the CDR3, the DNA is TGTGCCAGCAAGGGGTACAGGGGTTATAGCAATCAGCCCCAGCATTTT. The encoded protein is CASKGYRGYSNQPQHF.